The rows below give T cell receptor beta chains drawn from one sample of a study of T cell repertoires in cytomegalovirus infection. TCRdb passed the reads through MiXCR, listing each CDR3 protein once. This table has some 900,000 distinct CDR3 sequences, 32% appearing once. What these receptors recognize is not known. Material: cultured CD8+ T cells from PBMCs, obtained from culture after CMV antigen stimulation. Source of these receptors: a human donor in good health (CMV status not recorded). Some clones in this sample may be carry-over from other donors' samples. Both conserved end residues are part of each CDR3. The order of the fields is V gene, clone size, J gene, D gene, CDR3 protein, CDR3 DNA. A D gene is named only where the DNA matches it firmly. Clone size is stated in some rows and not others, as once, few, many or a class when expanded.

v_call: TRBV12-3/TRBV12-4; clone_size: many; j_call: TRBJ2-7; d_call: .; cdr3_aa: CASRTMANEQYF; cdr3_nt: TGTGCCAGCAGGACAATGGCCAACGAGCAGTACTTC
v_call: TRBV27; clone_size: few; j_call: TRBJ2-7; d_call: .; cdr3_aa: CASKSAGHTYEQYF; cdr3_nt: TGTGCCAGCAAGTCGGCAGGTCATACCTACGAGCAGTACTTC
v_call: TRBV10-3; clone_size: .; j_call: TRBJ2-5; d_call: TRBD2; cdr3_aa: CAISESTSGVETQYF; cdr3_nt: TGTGCCATCAGTGAGTCAACTAGCGGGGTTGAGACCCAGTACTTC
v_call: TRBV10-1; clone_size: .; j_call: TRBJ2-7; d_call: .; cdr3_aa: CASSEGRKGDYGQYF; cdr3_nt: TGCGCCAGCAGTGAAGGAAGGAAGGGAGACTACGGGCAGTACTTC
v_call: TRBV5-1; clone_size: few; j_call: TRBJ1-4; d_call: .; cdr3_aa: CASSKDLNHRESANEKLFF; cdr3_nt: TGCGCCAGCAGCAAGGACCTAAACCACAGGGAATCAGCTAATGAAAAACTGTTTTTT
v_call: TRBV6-1; clone_size: few; j_call: TRBJ2-2; d_call: .; cdr3_aa: CASSLRTGGAGELFF; cdr3_nt: TGTGCCAGCAGTCTCCGGACGGGCGGGGCCGGGGAGCTGTTTTTT
v_call: TRBV6-6; clone_size: .; j_call: TRBJ1-1; d_call: .; cdr3_aa: CASTPERRATEAFF; cdr3_nt: TGTGCCAGCACCCCAGAGCGTAGAGCGACTGAAGCTTTCTTT
v_call: TRBV7-6; clone_size: many; j_call: TRBJ2-3; d_call: TRBD2; cdr3_aa: CASSLGRGGGTDTQYF; cdr3_nt: TGTGCCAGCAGCTTAGGGAGGGGAGGGGGCACAGATACGCAGTATTTT
v_call: TRBV12-3/TRBV12-4; clone_size: few; j_call: TRBJ1-3; d_call: .; cdr3_aa: CASSSRAIGNTIYF; cdr3_nt: TGTGCCAGCAGTTCGAGGGCCATTGGAAACACCATATATTTT
v_call: TRBV29-1; clone_size: .; j_call: TRBJ1-5; d_call: TRBD1; cdr3_aa: CSACTGTENQPQHF; cdr3_nt: TGCAGCGCGTGTACCGGGACAGAAAATCAGCCCCAGCATTTT
v_call: TRBV6-5; clone_size: .; j_call: TRBJ2-7; d_call: .; cdr3_aa: CASSYEGIHYEQYF; cdr3_nt: TGTGCCAGCAGTTACGAAGGGATTCACTACGAGCAGTACTTC
v_call: TRBV24-1; clone_size: few; j_call: TRBJ2-1; d_call: TRBD1; cdr3_aa: CATSDRGTGRKDEQFF; cdr3_nt: TGTGCCACCAGTGATCGTGGGACAGGGAGGAAGGATGAGCAGTTCTTC
v_call: TRBV27; clone_size: few; j_call: TRBJ1-5; d_call: TRBD1; cdr3_aa: CASSPIQGRNQPQHF; cdr3_nt: TGTGCCAGCAGTCCGATACAGGGGCGGAATCAGCCCCAGCATTTT
v_call: TRBV28; clone_size: .; j_call: TRBJ2-3; d_call: TRBD2; cdr3_aa: CASSSDEPQAGGSTDTQYF; cdr3_nt: TGTGCCAGCAGTTCGGACGAACCACAAGCGGGGGGAAGCACAGATACGCAGTATTTT
v_call: TRBV12-3/TRBV12-4; clone_size: .; j_call: TRBJ2-2; d_call: .; cdr3_aa: CASSPGPPGTGELFF; cdr3_nt: TGTGCCAGCAGCCCTGGACCCCCCGGGACCGGGGAGCTGTTTTTT
v_call: TRBV28; clone_size: .; j_call: TRBJ1-4; d_call: .; cdr3_aa: CASIKETGANEKLFF; cdr3_nt: TGTGCCAGCATTAAGGAGACAGGAGCAAATGAAAAACTGTTTTTT
v_call: TRBV11-1; clone_size: .; j_call: TRBJ2-1; d_call: .; cdr3_aa: CASSFVSVYPGGNEQFF; cdr3_nt: TGTGCCAGCAGCTTCGTGAGCGTGTACCCCGGAGGGAATGAGCAGTTCTTC
v_call: TRBV29-1; clone_size: .; j_call: TRBJ2-1; d_call: .; cdr3_aa: CSVEASRAYNEQFF; cdr3_nt: TGCAGCGTTGAAGCCTCCAGGGCCTACAATGAGCAGTTCTTC
v_call: TRBV2; clone_size: many; j_call: TRBJ2-2; d_call: .; cdr3_aa: CASSGGVTGELFF; cdr3_nt: TGTGCCAGCAGTGGGGGTGTCACCGGGGAGCTGTTTTTT
v_call: TRBV15; clone_size: .; j_call: TRBJ2-3; d_call: .; cdr3_aa: CATSNQAGADTQYF; cdr3_nt: TGTGCCACCAGCAATCAGGCCGGCGCAGATACGCAGTATTTT
v_call: TRBV27; clone_size: few; j_call: TRBJ1-3; d_call: .; cdr3_aa: CASSFVGTGNTIYF; cdr3_nt: TGTGCCAGCAGTTTTGTAGGGACTGGAAACACCATATATTTT
v_call: TRBV7-9; clone_size: few; j_call: TRBJ1-2; d_call: .; cdr3_aa: CASSLTMEPKAFPRGYTF; cdr3_nt: TGTGCCAGCAGCTTAACGATGGAACCCAAGGCCTTTCCCCGCGGCTACACCTTC
v_call: TRBV12-3/TRBV12-4; clone_size: few; j_call: TRBJ2-1; d_call: .; cdr3_aa: CASSSNYEQFF; cdr3_nt: TGTGCCAGCAGCTCTAACTATGAGCAGTTCTTC
v_call: TRBV6-6; clone_size: .; j_call: TRBJ1-1; d_call: .; cdr3_aa: CASTPGPRIMNTEAFF; cdr3_nt: TGTGCCAGCACCCCTGGTCCGCGCATCATGAACACTGAAGCTTTCTTT
v_call: TRBV7-9; clone_size: .; j_call: TRBJ1-6; d_call: .; cdr3_aa: CASSEAFIGGISPLHF; cdr3_nt: TGTGCCAGCAGCGAAGCCTTCATAGGCGGTATTTCACCCCTCCACTTT
v_call: TRBV7-9; clone_size: .; j_call: TRBJ1-1; d_call: .; cdr3_aa: CASSPIRPEAFF; cdr3_nt: TGTGCCAGCAGCCCAATACGGCCTGAAGCTTTCTTT
v_call: TRBV7-2; clone_size: many; j_call: TRBJ2-2; d_call: TRBD2; cdr3_aa: CASTLAGGFGELFF; cdr3_nt: TGTGCCAGTACTCTAGCGGGGGGTTTCGGGGAGCTGTTTTTT
v_call: TRBV7-6; clone_size: few; j_call: TRBJ1-3; d_call: .; cdr3_aa: CASSLAQSARGNTIYF; cdr3_nt: TGTGCCAGCAGCTTAGCGCAGAGCGCTCGGGGAAACACCATATATTTT
v_call: TRBV12-3/TRBV12-4; clone_size: few; j_call: TRBJ2-7; d_call: .; cdr3_aa: CASSLGRIVLYEQYF; cdr3_nt: TGTGCCAGCAGTTTAGGCAGGATAGTATTATACGAGCAGTACTTC
v_call: TRBV7-2; clone_size: few; j_call: TRBJ2-1; d_call: TRBD2; cdr3_aa: CASSSLGGAYNEQFF; cdr3_nt: TGTGCCAGCAGCTCCCTGGGGGGGGCCTACAATGAGCAGTTCTTC
v_call: TRBV7-6; clone_size: few; j_call: TRBJ1-2; d_call: .; cdr3_aa: CASSLEGGGRNGYTF; cdr3_nt: TGTGCCAGCAGCCTCGAAGGGGGGGGCCGGAATGGCTACACCTTC
v_call: TRBV6-5; clone_size: few; j_call: TRBJ2-2; d_call: .; cdr3_aa: CASSYSPEELFF; cdr3_nt: TGTGCCAGCAGTTACTCCCCGGAGGAGCTGTTTTTT
v_call: TRBV7-6; clone_size: .; j_call: TRBJ2-1; d_call: .; cdr3_aa: CASSLLLAGLYNEQFF; cdr3_nt: TGTGCCAGCAGCTTATTGCTGGCTGGACTCTACAATGAGCAGTTCTTC
v_call: TRBV5-4; clone_size: many; j_call: TRBJ1-3; d_call: .; cdr3_aa: CASSHDSSGNTIYF; cdr3_nt: TGTGCCAGCAGCCACGACAGCTCTGGAAACACCATATATTTT
v_call: TRBV12-3/TRBV12-4; clone_size: .; j_call: TRBJ1-6; d_call: .; cdr3_aa: CASSFRTYNSPLHF; cdr3_nt: TGTGCCAGCAGCTTCAGGACCTATAATTCACCCCTCCACTTT
v_call: TRBV7-9; clone_size: .; j_call: TRBJ2-2; d_call: TRBD2; cdr3_aa: CASSRPGGNTGELFF; cdr3_nt: TGTGCCAGCAGCCGTCCGGGGGGAAACACCGGGGAGCTGTTTTTT
v_call: TRBV7-9; clone_size: .; j_call: TRBJ2-5; d_call: .; cdr3_aa: CASSLGGDPQETQYF; cdr3_nt: TGTGCCAGCAGCTTAGGCGGGGACCCCCAAGAGACCCAGTACTTC
v_call: TRBV7-8; clone_size: few; j_call: TRBJ2-1; d_call: .; cdr3_aa: CASSLTTRGDEQFF; cdr3_nt: TGTGCCAGCAGCTTAACTACTAGAGGGGATGAGCAGTTCTTC
v_call: TRBV2; clone_size: few; j_call: TRBJ1-1; d_call: .; cdr3_aa: CASIPGANTEAFF; cdr3_nt: TGTGCCAGCATTCCCGGGGCCAACACTGAAGCTTTCTTT
v_call: TRBV11-3; clone_size: few; j_call: TRBJ2-1; d_call: .; cdr3_aa: CASSLDRSWGASYNEQFF; cdr3_nt: TGTGCCAGCAGCTTAGATCGGTCTTGGGGGGCTTCCTACAATGAGCAGTTCTTC
v_call: TRBV6-2/TRBV6-3; clone_size: few; j_call: TRBJ1-1; d_call: .; cdr3_aa: CASSYSPTGITEAFF; cdr3_nt: TGTGCCAGCAGTTACTCCCCAACGGGGATCACTGAAGCTTTCTTT
v_call: TRBV2; clone_size: .; j_call: TRBJ1-2; d_call: .; cdr3_aa: CATLGEVFIYGYTF; cdr3_nt: TGTGCCACACTCGGGGAAGTGTTTATCTATGGCTACACCTTC
v_call: TRBV4-1; clone_size: few; j_call: TRBJ2-1; d_call: .; cdr3_aa: CASSQHGANEQFF; cdr3_nt: TGCGCCAGCAGCCAACATGGGGCCAATGAGCAGTTCTTC
v_call: TRBV19; clone_size: .; j_call: TRBJ2-3; d_call: .; cdr3_aa: CASKGLGEATPDTQYF; cdr3_nt: TGTGCCAGTAAGGGCCTCGGGGAGGCCACCCCAGATACGCAGTATTTT
v_call: TRBV7-2; clone_size: many; j_call: TRBJ1-1; d_call: .; cdr3_aa: CASSLGARGYTEAFF; cdr3_nt: TGTGCCAGCAGCTTAGGGGCCAGGGGATACACTGAAGCTTTCTTT
v_call: TRBV29-1; clone_size: .; j_call: TRBJ2-7; d_call: TRBD2; cdr3_aa: CSVEDMRGDTYEQYF; cdr3_nt: TGCAGCGTTGAAGATATGCGGGGGGACACCTACGAGCAGTACTTC
v_call: TRBV5-4; clone_size: .; j_call: TRBJ2-5; d_call: TRBD2; cdr3_aa: CASSIGLASQETQYF; cdr3_nt: TGTGCCAGCAGCATCGGACTAGCCTCCCAAGAGACCCAGTACTTC
v_call: TRBV27; clone_size: .; j_call: TRBJ1-2; d_call: .; cdr3_aa: CASSFKAGGSYTF; cdr3_nt: TGTGCCAGCAGTTTTAAGGCCGGCGGGAGCTACACCTTC
v_call: TRBV5-1; clone_size: few; j_call: TRBJ1-5; d_call: .; cdr3_aa: CASSLEVRDANQPQHF; cdr3_nt: TGCGCCAGCAGCTTGGAGGTACGGGACGCAAATCAGCCCCAGCATTTT
v_call: TRBV11-2; clone_size: .; j_call: TRBJ2-5; d_call: TRBD2; cdr3_aa: CASSGAGGQETQYF; cdr3_nt: TGTGCCAGCAGTGGAGCGGGGGGGCAAGAGACCCAGTACTTC
v_call: TRBV6-2/TRBV6-3; clone_size: few; j_call: TRBJ1-1; d_call: .; cdr3_aa: CASSRRTELNTEAFF; cdr3_nt: TGTGCCAGCAGTCGGCGGACAGAATTGAACACTGAAGCTTTCTTT
v_call: TRBV2; clone_size: few; j_call: TRBJ2-3; d_call: TRBD2; cdr3_aa: CASSGDRGGPDTQYF; cdr3_nt: TGTGCCAGCAGTGGCGATCGGGGGGGTCCAGATACGCAGTATTTT
v_call: TRBV6-5; clone_size: .; j_call: TRBJ1-1; d_call: TRBD1; cdr3_aa: CASSYATGGPNTEAFF; cdr3_nt: TGTGCCAGCAGTTACGCGACAGGGGGCCCGAACACTGAAGCTTTCTTT
v_call: TRBV27; clone_size: many; j_call: TRBJ2-7; d_call: TRBD2; cdr3_aa: CASSLTGGYEQYF; cdr3_nt: TGTGCCAGCAGCTTGACGGGGGGCTACGAGCAGTACTTC
v_call: TRBV12-3/TRBV12-4; clone_size: few; j_call: TRBJ1-2; d_call: .; cdr3_aa: CASSLTGEEDYGYTF; cdr3_nt: TGTGCCAGCAGTTTAACGGGGGAAGAGGACTATGGCTACACCTTC